This TCR beta chain stems from a study of shared clonotypes between healthy human individuals. Study observations and caveats: Clonotypes shared by all four sorted-subset donors had higher generation probabilities than non-shared clonotypes.

This clone was picked up a small number of times. The antigen is not known. It is likely a read error: a sequence one base away is far more abundant. Other DNA sequences in this specimen translate into the identical CDR3. Here immunoSEQ multiplex PCR was the method, and the copy in TCRdb shows in-frame clones only, minus some. The sample lists roughly 890,000 clones, 90% to 95% occurring once. CD8 cells classed as naive were CD45RO-negative and positively selected for CCR7, excluding terminally differentiated effector memory CD45RA+ cells. Adult Caucasians living in Nashville, Tennessee made up all of the donors. Germline CDR1 SGHDT, CDR2 YYEEEE. CDR3 length equals 12 residues. V lost 2 bases, J lost 3 bases, and 2 bases lay in between.

The specimen sequenced was naive CD8+ T cells sorted from blood. This receptor was obtained from a man aged 25 to 40 in good health. This chain connects TRBV5-6 to TRBJ2-2; D call uncertain. CDR3 loop: CASSLDTGELFF. The CDR3 DNA reads as TGTGCCAGCAGCTTAGACACCGGGGAGCTGTTTTTT.